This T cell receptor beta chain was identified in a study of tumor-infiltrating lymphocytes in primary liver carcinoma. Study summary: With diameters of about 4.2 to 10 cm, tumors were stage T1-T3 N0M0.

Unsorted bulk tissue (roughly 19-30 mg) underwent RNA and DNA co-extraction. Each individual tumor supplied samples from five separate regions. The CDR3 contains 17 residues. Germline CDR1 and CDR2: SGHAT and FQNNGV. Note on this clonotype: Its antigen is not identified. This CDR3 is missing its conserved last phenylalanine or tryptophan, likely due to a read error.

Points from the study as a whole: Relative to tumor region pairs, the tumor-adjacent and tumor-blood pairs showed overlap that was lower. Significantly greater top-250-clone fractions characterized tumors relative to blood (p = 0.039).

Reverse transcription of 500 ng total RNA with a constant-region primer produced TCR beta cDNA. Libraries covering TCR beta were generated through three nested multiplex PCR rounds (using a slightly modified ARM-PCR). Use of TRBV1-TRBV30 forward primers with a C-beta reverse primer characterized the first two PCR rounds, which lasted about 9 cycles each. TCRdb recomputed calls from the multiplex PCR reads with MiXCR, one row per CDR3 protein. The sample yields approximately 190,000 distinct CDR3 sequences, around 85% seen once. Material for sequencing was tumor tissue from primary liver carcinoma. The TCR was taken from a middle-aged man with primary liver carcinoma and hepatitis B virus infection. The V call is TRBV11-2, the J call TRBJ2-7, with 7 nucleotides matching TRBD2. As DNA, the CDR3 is TGCGCCAGCAGACAAGGACTTGCGGGAGAGTGGTCCTACGAGCAGTACTTA. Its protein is CASRQGLAGEWSYEQYL.